A single sample is the source of the 30 T cell receptor beta chains below, sequenced in a study of technical replicates of blood from a few donors. The data were produced by immunoSEQ multiplex PCR, yet TCRdb's version contains in-frame clones alone and is incomplete. Altogether some 76,000 clones are present, approximately 94% being singletons, with the ten largest covering approximately 0.4%. Sequencing was carried out using T cells isolated from PBMCs. The receptors derive from a human donor in good health.

This chain connects TRBV4-1 to TRBJ2-7; D not resolved. The V and J ends lost 5 bases and 0 bases respectively, with 11 bases between them. The CDR3 extends over 14 amino acids. Germline V gene data show CDR1 as MGHRA and CDR2 as YSYEKL. CDR3 residues: CASSARLPSYEQYF. CDR3 DNA: TGCGCCAGCAGCGCTCGACTTCCCTCCTACGAGCAGTACTTC.

V and J are TRBV6-1 and TRBJ2-5; D is uncertain. The V end lost 3 bases, the J end lost 4 bases, and 12 bases lay between the germline ends. CDR3 length: 14 amino acids. The V gene's germline CDR1 is MNHNS and CDR2 SASEGT. CDR3 in DNA: TGTGCCAGCAGTGAGTCTAATATTCCAGAGACCCAGTACTTC. Amino acid sequence: CASSESNIPETQYF.

The genes are TRBV6-6 and TRBJ1-1; D is uncertain. V dropped 5 bases and J dropped 0 bases, with 7 bases sitting between them. The CDR3 has 13 amino acids. Germline lookup yields CDR1 MNHNY and CDR2 SVGAGI (reference sequence). The DNA of the CDR3 is TGTGCCAGCAGTAGAGCCCTGAACACTGAAGCTTTCTTT. It codes for CASSRALNTEAFF.

This sequence joins TRBV10-3 and TRBJ2-2, with 7 bases aligning to TRBD2. This CDR3 is 14 amino acids long. Losses at the gene ends were 6 bases for V and 0 bases for J; bases not matched to a gene: 1. Germline-derived CDR1 and CDR2 are ENHRY and SYGVKD. The CDR3: CAIRGRANTGELFF. The CDR3 nucleotides read TGTGCCATCAGGGGGAGGGCGAACACCGGGGAGCTGTTTTTT.

This chain joins TRBV7-9 and TRBJ1-1; D unclear. V was shortened by 3 bases and J by 0 bases, with 14 bases between the two germline ends. Germline V CDR1 and CDR2: SEHNR, FQNEAQ (reference sequence). The CDR3 has 16 amino acids. CDR3 coding DNA: TGTGCCAGCAGCTTGGAGGGAACGCTCATGAACACTGAAGCTTTCTTT. This sequence encodes CASSLEGTLMNTEAFF.

V and J are TRBV10-3 and TRBJ1-1; 9 nucleotides align to TRBD1. Per germline, CDR1 ENHRY and CDR2 SYGVKD. The CDR3 contains 15 residues. J was trimmed by 4 bases and V by 5 bases; bases with no gene match: 8. The CDR3 region is CAISTRDREFTEAFF. CDR3 nucleotide sequence: TGTGCCATCAGTACCCGGGACAGGGAATTCACTGAAGCTTTCTTT.

The chain has TRBV14 and TRBJ1-3; D is possibly TRBD1 (6 bases). Trimming shortened V by 0 bases and J by 0 bases, and 15 bases separated the two germline ends. The CDR3 is made up of 18 amino acids. Germline V gene lookup returns CDR1 SGHDN and CDR2 FVKESK. CDR3 sequence (DNA): TGTGCCAGCAGCCAAGAATGGTGGGGACAACTCTCTGGAAACACCATATATTTT. As protein: CASSQEWWGQLSGNTIYF. Together with reference TRBV14 and TRBJ1-3, the CDR3 gives the full variable domain: EAGVTQFPSHSVIEKGQTVTLRCDPISGHDNLYWYRRVMGKEIKFLLHFVKESKQDESGMPNNRFLAERTGGTYSTLKVQPAELEDSGVYFCASSQEWWGQLSGNTIYFGEGSWLTVV.

This clone was recorded once. V and J are TRBV19 and TRBJ2-7, with D possibly being TRBD2 (5 bases). V was cut by 3 bases and J by 2 bases, with 11 bases left in between. The CDR3 is 14 amino acids. Germline V lookup: CDR1 LNHDA, CDR2 SQIVND (reference sequence). The chain's CDR3 is CASSMGRGTYEQYF. The CDR3 DNA is TGTGCCAGTAGTATGGGGAGAGGCACCTACGAGCAGTACTTC.

V and J are TRBV6-4 and TRBJ1-5; 8 bases map to TRBD1. There are 18 residues in the CDR3. Germline trimming cut 2 bases from V and 0 bases from J; bases unmatched to any gene: 9. The germline gives CDR1 MRHNA, CDR2 SNTAGT. The CDR3 loop reads CASSDPSQGDYSNQPQHF. DNA of the CDR3: TGTGCCAGCAGTGACCCTTCACAGGGGGATTATAGCAATCAGCCCCAGCATTTT.

This chain links TRBV5-6 with TRBJ2-7; possibly TRBD1 for D (5 bases). CDR1 is SGHDT and CDR2 is YYEEEE in the germline V gene. V gave up 4 bases and J gave up 2 bases, with 16 bases separating them. CDR3 size: 15 residues. CDR3 amino acids: CASSPPRTPTYEQYF. In DNA form, the CDR3 reads TGTGCCAGCAGCCCCCCTCGGACACCAACCTACGAGCAGTACTTC.

The V and J genes are TRBV7-3 and TRBJ2-5, with 8 bases matching TRBD1. Germline V lookup: CDR1 SGHTA, CDR2 FQGTGA. Germline trimming cut 5 bases from V and 4 bases from J; bases unmatched to any gene: 6. This CDR3 comprises 14 residues. The CDR3 DNA reads as TGTGCCAGCAGCCCGCAGGGGGCGGGAGAGACCCAGTACTTC. Protein product: CASSPQGAGETQYF.

The chain is built from TRBV29-1 and TRBJ1-2; D may be TRBD1 (6 bases). The CDR3 consists of 12 residues. V lost 7 bases, J lost 1 base, and 10 bases lay in between. The V gene's germline CDR1 is SQVTM and CDR2 ANQGSEA. In DNA, the CDR3 is TGCAGCGGGGGGACAAATAACTATGGCTACACCTTC. Its protein product is CSGGTNNYGYTF.

V usage is TRBV15 and J usage is TRBJ2-5; a possible D gene is TRBD2 (5 bases). Trimming shortened V by 7 bases and J by 0 bases, and 9 bases separated the two germline ends. The V gene's germline CDR1 is LNHNV and CDR2 YYDKDF (reference sequence). The length of the CDR3 is 13 residues. For the CDR3, the DNA is TGTGCCACCAACGTCGGGGACCAAGAGACCCAGTACTTC. Amino acid sequence: CATNVGDQETQYF.

The chain uses TRBV9 and TRBJ2-1, with 12 bases identical to TRBD2. The length of the CDR3 is 16 residues. The germline gives CDR1 SGDLS, CDR2 YYNGEE. V lost 5 bases and J lost 8; bases outside the gene matches: 11. The CDR3 reads CASSGVTSGSTYEQFF. CDR3 in DNA: TGTGCCAGCAGTGGAGTGACTAGCGGGAGTACGTATGAGCAGTTCTTC.

The rearrangement links TRBV5-1 to TRBJ2-5, with 8 bases matching TRBD2. The V segment lost 4 bases and the J segment 5 bases; nucleotides outside the gene matches: 7. The CDR3 has 14 amino acids. Germline loops: CDR1 SGHRS, CDR2 YFSETQ. The CDR3 DNA reads as TGCGCCAGCAGCACAAGCGGGAGTAGTGAGACCCAGTACTTC. This translates into CASSTSGSSETQYF.

Here the CDR3 reads CASSLGGTDTDTQYF. In nucleotides, the CDR3 is TGTGCCAGCAGCTTAGGGGGCACGGACACAGATACGCAGTATTTT. This chain uses TRBV7-2 with TRBJ2-3, with a tentative D call TRBD1 (5 bases). The CDR3 consists of 15 residues. Germline V lookup: CDR1 SGHTA, CDR2 FQGNSA. Trimming took 1 base from V and 2 from J, leaving 10 bases between them.

The sample holds one count of this clone. V gene TRBV5-5 combines with J gene TRBJ2-7, with 9 bases lining up with TRBD1. From germline, CDR1 is SGHKS and CDR2 YYEKEE (reference sequence). The CDR3 runs 14 residues. Trimming at V came to 3 bases and at J to 3 bases, leaving 4 bases not matched to a gene. The CDR3: CASSSGTGYYEQYF. The CDR3 coding sequence is TGTGCCAGCAGCTCCGGGACAGGGTACTACGAGCAGTACTTC.

The chain is built from TRBV6-4 and TRBJ2-3; perhaps TRBD1 as D (6 bases). Germline loops: CDR1 MRHNA, CDR2 SNTAGT. CDR3 length: 14 residues. The V and J ends lost 6 bases and 2 bases respectively, with 12 bases between them. This CDR3 is CASRQTGTTDTQYF. The CDR3 nucleotides are TGTGCCAGCAGACAGACAGGTACCACAGATACGCAGTATTTT.

This sequence joins TRBV7-9 and TRBJ2-1; 7 nucleotides agree with TRBD2. Germline V gene sequence: CDR1 SEHNR, CDR2 FQNEAQ (reference sequence). The CDR3 sequence is 11 residues long. Trimming at V came to 8 bases and at J to 7 bases, leaving 2 bases not matched to a gene. The CDR3 reads CASGRGNEQFF. CDR3 sequence (DNA): TGTGCCAGCGGGAGGGGTAATGAGCAGTTCTTC.

The CDR3 loop reads CAISEEAGEDEQYF. The CDR3 DNA follows: TGTGCCATCAGTGAGGAAGCGGGAGAGGACGAGCAGTACTTC. This rearrangement joins TRBV10-3 to TRBJ2-7; 8 bases map to TRBD2. J lost 5 bases, V lost 2 bases, and 5 bases had no gene match. CDR3 length: 14 amino acids. Per germline, CDR1 ENHRY and CDR2 SYGVKD.

This clone was observed once. In DNA form, the CDR3 reads TGCGCCAGCAGCCAACAGGCCGGTATGAACACTGAAGCTTTCTTT. Translating gives CASSQQAGMNTEAFF. The chain carries TRBV4-1 and TRBJ1-1; D call uncertain. The CDR3 covers 15 residues. V was trimmed by 2 bases and J by 0 bases, leaving 10 bases between them. Germline CDR1 and CDR2: MGHRA and YSYEKL.

The gene calls are TRBV15 and TRBJ2-3; 10 bases align to TRBD2. The J segment lost 3 bases and the V segment lost 8 bases, leaving 5 bases of the junction unmatched. This CDR3 is 14 amino acids long. Germline lookup yields CDR1 LNHNV and CDR2 YYDKDF (reference sequence). This CDR3 is CATYSGRRTDTQYF. The CDR3 coding sequence is TGTGCCACCTATAGCGGGAGGAGGACAGATACGCAGTATTTT.

This rearrangement joins TRBV27 to TRBJ2-7, with a tentative D call TRBD2 (6 bases). CDR1 is MNHEY and CDR2 is SMNVEV in the germline V gene (reference sequence). The CDR3 is 17 amino acids. Trimming took 1 base from V and 0 from J, leaving 16 bases between them. The CDR3, as DNA: TGTGCCAGCAGTTTATGGGTGAGCGGGCAAAGCTCCTACGAGCAGTACTTC. Protein sequence: CASSLWVSGQSSYEQYF.

This rearrangement joins TRBV7-9 to TRBJ2-2, with D unclear. The V end was cut by 2 bases, the J end by 3 bases, with 13 bases between. This CDR3 has 16 residues. Germline V lookup: CDR1 SEHNR, CDR2 FQNEAQ (reference sequence). The CDR3 DNA follows: TGTGCCAGCAGCTTAATGTTGAGTCCCCACACCGGGGAGCTGTTTTTT. This gives the protein CASSLMLSPHTGELFF. The variable domain in full, completed from reference TRBV7-9 and TRBJ2-2, reads DTGVSQNPRHKITKRGQNVTFRCDPISEHNRLYWYRQTLGQGPEFLTYFQNEAQLEKSRLLSDRFSAERPKGSFSTLEIQRTEQGDSAMYLCASSLMLSPHTGELFFGEGSRLTVL.

The chain employs TRBV6-6 and TRBJ2-1; D not certain. Germline CDR1 is MNHNY and CDR2 is SVGAGI (reference sequence). V lost 10 bases and J 7 bases, leaving 23 bases between the germline ends. The CDR3 is made up of 15 amino acids. The CDR3 reads CATYDPTEIPNEQFF. The CDR3 nucleotides are TGTGCCACCTATGACCCAACAGAGATCCCAAATGAGCAGTTCTTC.

The DNA of the CDR3 is TGTGCCAGCAGCGAGAATGTATTACCCCCTGAGCAGTTCTTC. This gives the protein CASSENVLPPEQFF. The V and J genes are TRBV13 and TRBJ2-1; D uncertain. The CDR3 covers 14 residues. The germline V gene has CDR1 PRHDT and CDR2 FYEKMQ (reference sequence). V shed 5 bases and J shed 9 bases, with 17 bases lying between them.

The genes are TRBV19 and TRBJ2-2, with D unresolved. V was shortened by 5 bases and J by 2 bases, with 6 bases between the two germline ends. The CDR3 is 13 amino acids. Germline V gene sequence: CDR1 LNHDA, CDR2 SQIVND (reference sequence). CDR3: CASSFLNTGELFF. In nucleotides, the CDR3 is TGTGCCAGTAGTTTTCTAAACACCGGGGAGCTGTTTTTT.

The rearrangement joins TRBV5-1 to TRBJ1-4, with D possibly TRBD1 on 6 matching bases. The V gene's germline CDR1 is SGHRS and CDR2 YFSETQ. The CDR3 is made up of 14 amino acids. Deletions cut 4 bases from V and 8 bases from J, with 15 bases between. CDR3 region: CASSQAGAGEKLFF. The CDR3 DNA reads TGCGCCAGCAGCCAGGCAGGGGCTGGGGAAAAACTGTTTTTT.

This chain uses TRBV14 with TRBJ2-2; D is ambiguous. Germline assignment: CDR1 SGHDN and CDR2 FVKESK. This CDR3 is built from 12 residues. V was trimmed by 4 bases and J by 3 bases, leaving 3 bases between them. The CDR3 region is CASSLYTGELFF. Written as DNA, the CDR3 is TGTGCCAGCAGCCTCTACACCGGGGAGCTGTTTTTT.

This clone was counted once. The chain links TRBV19 to TRBJ2-7; 8 bases match TRBD1. Germline V gene sequence: CDR1 LNHDA, CDR2 SQIVND (reference sequence). J was trimmed by 4 bases and V by 6 bases; bases with no gene match: 11. This CDR3 region has 15 residues. The CDR3 reads CASSYSDRGGYEQYF. The DNA of the CDR3 is TGTGCCAGTAGCTATTCTGACAGGGGTGGTTACGAGCAGTACTTC.